These 2 T cell receptor beta chains originate from one sample sequenced in a study of cytomegalovirus exposure and HLA in healthy donors. The PCR was carried out with 60 Vbeta primers and 13 Jbeta primers. Generated by immunoSEQ multiplex PCR, the TCRdb table keeps only in-frame clones and is missing some. The sample has tens of thousands of clones, about four fifths seen once. Sequenced input: PBMCs. Receptors were obtained from a woman aged 35 to 49 in good health and CMV-seropositive.

The rearrangement joins TRBV6-6 to TRBJ1-5, with TRBD1 as a possible D gene (5 bases). The V end was cut by 8 bases, the J end by 4 bases, with 9 bases between. The CDR3 is 12 residues long. Germline CDR1 reads MNHNY; CDR2 reads SVGAGI (reference sequence). The CDR3 nucleotides read TGTGCCAGCGGGGCGGATAATCAGCCCCAGCATTTT. Translated: CASGADNQPQHF.

The chain carries TRBV7-2 and TRBJ2-1, with TRBD2 matching over 15 bases. With V trimmed by 5 bases and J by 6 bases, 11 bases remained unmatched. The CDR3 extends over 18 amino acids. CDR1 and CDR2 (germline): SGHTA, FQGNSA. The CDR3 DNA reads as TGTGCCAGCAGCCCCCCGGGACTAGCGGGAGGTTGGAGCAATGAGCAGTTCTTC. Its translation is CASSPPGLAGGWSNEQFF.